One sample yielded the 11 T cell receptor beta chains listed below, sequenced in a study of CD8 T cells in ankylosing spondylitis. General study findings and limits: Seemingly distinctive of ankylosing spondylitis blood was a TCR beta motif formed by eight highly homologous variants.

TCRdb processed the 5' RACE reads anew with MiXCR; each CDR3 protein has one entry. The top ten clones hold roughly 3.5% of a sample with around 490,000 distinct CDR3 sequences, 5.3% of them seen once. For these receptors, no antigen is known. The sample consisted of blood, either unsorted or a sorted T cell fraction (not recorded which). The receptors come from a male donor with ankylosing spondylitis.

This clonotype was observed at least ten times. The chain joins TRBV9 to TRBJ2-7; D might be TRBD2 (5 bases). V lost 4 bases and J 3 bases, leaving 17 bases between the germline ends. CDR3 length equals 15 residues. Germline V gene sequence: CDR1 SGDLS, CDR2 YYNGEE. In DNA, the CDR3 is TGTGCCAGCAGCCCAGACTCGGGGAATGTCTACGAGCAGTACTTC. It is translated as CASSPDSGNVYEQYF.

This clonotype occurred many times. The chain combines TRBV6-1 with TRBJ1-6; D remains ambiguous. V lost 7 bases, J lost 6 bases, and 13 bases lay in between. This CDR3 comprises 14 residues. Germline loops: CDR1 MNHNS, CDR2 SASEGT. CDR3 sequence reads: CASILHGTNSPLHF. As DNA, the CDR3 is TGTGCCAGCATCCTACACGGAACTAATTCACCCCTCCACTTT.

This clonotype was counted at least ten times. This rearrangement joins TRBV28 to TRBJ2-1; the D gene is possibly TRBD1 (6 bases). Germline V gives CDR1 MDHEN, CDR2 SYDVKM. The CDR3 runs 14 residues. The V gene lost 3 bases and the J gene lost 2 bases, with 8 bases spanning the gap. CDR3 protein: CASSFYRAYNEQFF. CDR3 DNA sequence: TGTGCCAGCAGTTTTTACAGGGCCTACAATGAGCAGTTCTTC.

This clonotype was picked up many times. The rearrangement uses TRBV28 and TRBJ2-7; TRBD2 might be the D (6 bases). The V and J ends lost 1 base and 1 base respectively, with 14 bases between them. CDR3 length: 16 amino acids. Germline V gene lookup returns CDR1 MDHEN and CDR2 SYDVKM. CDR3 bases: TGTGCCAGCAGTTTATACGGAGGGGCTAATTCCTACGAGCAGTACTTC. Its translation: CASSLYGGANSYEQYF.

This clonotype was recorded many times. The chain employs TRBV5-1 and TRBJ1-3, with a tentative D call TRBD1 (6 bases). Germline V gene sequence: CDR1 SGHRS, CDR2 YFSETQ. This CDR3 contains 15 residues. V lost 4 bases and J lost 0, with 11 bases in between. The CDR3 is CASSIQGFSGNTIYF. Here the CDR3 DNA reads TGCGCCAGCAGCATACAGGGTTTCTCTGGAAACACCATATATTTT.

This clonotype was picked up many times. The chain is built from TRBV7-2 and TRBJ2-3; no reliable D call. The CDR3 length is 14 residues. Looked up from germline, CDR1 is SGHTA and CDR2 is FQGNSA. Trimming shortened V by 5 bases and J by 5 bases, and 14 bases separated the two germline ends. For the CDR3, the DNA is TGTGCCAGCAGCGTCAATGGGATGAAAGATACGCAGTATTTT. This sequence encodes CASSVNGMKDTQYF.

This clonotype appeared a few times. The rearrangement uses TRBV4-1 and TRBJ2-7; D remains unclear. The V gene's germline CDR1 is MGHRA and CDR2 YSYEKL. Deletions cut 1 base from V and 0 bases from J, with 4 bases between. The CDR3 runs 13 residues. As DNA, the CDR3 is TGCGCCAGCAGCCAAGTAGACTCCTACGAGCAGTACTTC. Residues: CASSQVDSYEQYF.

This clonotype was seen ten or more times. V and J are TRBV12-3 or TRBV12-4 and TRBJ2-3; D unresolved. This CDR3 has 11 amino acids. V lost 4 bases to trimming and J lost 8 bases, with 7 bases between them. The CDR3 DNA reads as TGTGCCAGCAGTTCATTCGGTACGCAGTATTTT. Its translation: CASSSFGTQYF.

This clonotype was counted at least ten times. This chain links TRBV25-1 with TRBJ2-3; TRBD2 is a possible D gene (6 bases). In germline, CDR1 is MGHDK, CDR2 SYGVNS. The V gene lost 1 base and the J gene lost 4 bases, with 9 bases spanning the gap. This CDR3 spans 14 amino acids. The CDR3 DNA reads TGTGCCAGCAGTGAATGGGGGGTACCAGATACGCAGTATTTT. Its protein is CASSEWGVPDTQYF.

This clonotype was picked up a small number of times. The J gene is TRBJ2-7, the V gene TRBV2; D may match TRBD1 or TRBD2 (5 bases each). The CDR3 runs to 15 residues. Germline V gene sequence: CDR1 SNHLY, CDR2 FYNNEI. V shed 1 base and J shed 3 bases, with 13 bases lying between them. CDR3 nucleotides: TGTGCCAGCAGTGAAGGGGGGATAGCAGACTACGAGCAGTACTTC. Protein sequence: CASSEGGIADYEQYF.

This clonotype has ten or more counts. CDR3 in DNA: TGCAGTGCTAGAAAGAACACTGAAGCTTTCTTT. The encoded protein is CSARKNTEAFF. The V and J genes are TRBV20-1 and TRBJ1-1; D unresolved. The CDR3 loop spans 11 amino acids. Germline lookup yields CDR1 DFQATT and CDR2 SNEGSKA (reference sequence). V was trimmed by 2 bases and J by 1 base, leaving 2 bases between them.